The 25 T cell receptor beta chains listed next were all sequenced from one sample in a study of T cells in Graves' hyperthyroidism and ophthalmopathy. Amplification of TCR beta CDR3 regions used RNA as the template. TCR CDR3 underwent first-round RT-PCR with the HTBI primer set. One entry per CDR3 protein, called by TCRdb with MiXCR from the multiplex PCR reads. The data hold fewer than 400,000 distinct CDR3 sequences, with roughly 17% observed a single time. Input material: blood. These receptors all come from a man aged 25 to 40 with Graves' hyperthyroidism.

This clonotype appeared many times. The chain combines TRBV20-1 with TRBJ2-5; 10 bases agree with TRBD2. Germline V CDR1 and CDR2: DFQATT, SNEGSKA (reference sequence). This CDR3 is built from 13 residues. J gave up 4 bases and V 1 base, and 0 bases lay outside the gene matches. CDR3 region: CSARVAGGETQYF. The CDR3 DNA reads as TGCAGTGCTAGAGTAGCGGGGGGAGAGACCCAGTACTTC.

This clonotype has ten or more counts. Sequence at one end of the junction differs from germline and may be a read error. The V gene is TRBV27, the J gene TRBJ2-1; no definite D call. The germline CDR1 and CDR2 sequences are MNHEY and SMNVEV (reference sequence). CDR3 length: 15 amino acids. DNA for the CDR3: TGTGCCAGCAGTTTCTCTGCCGACGCCTACAATGGGCAGTTCTTC. It codes for CASSFSADAYNGQFF.

The V gene is TRBV29-1, the J gene TRBJ2-1; 9 bases line up with TRBD1. Unmatched junction bases numbered 6, after V lost 3 bases and J lost 6 bases. Germline V CDR1 and CDR2: SQVTM, ANQGSEA. The CDR3 covers 14 residues. The CDR3 here is CSVEGQGLGNEQFF. In DNA form, the CDR3 reads TGCAGCGTTGAGGGACAGGGATTAGGCAATGAGCAGTTCTTC.

A few counts support this clonotype. The chain links TRBV24-1 to TRBJ2-3, with 8 bases matching TRBD1. Germline loops: CDR1 KGHDR, CDR2 SFDVKD. The CDR3 has 16 amino acids. V trimming: 4 bases; J trimming: 4 bases; junction bases outside the gene matches: 9. Here the CDR3 DNA reads TGTGCCACCAGTGACCGCACCGGGACAGGAGCAGATACGCAGTATTTT. As protein: CATSDRTGTGADTQYF.

For this clonotype: The junction and the germline gene differ at one end; a read error may be behind it. The chain joins TRBV11-2 to TRBJ2-7, with 8 positions matching TRBD1. This CDR3 has 15 amino acids. Per germline, CDR1 SGHAT and CDR2 FQNNGV. CDR3 DNA: TGTGCCAGCAGCGAACCCGGGACAGGTATTTACGAGCAGCACTTC. Translating gives CASSEPGTGIYEQHF.

This clonotype was recorded a few times. This rearrangement joins TRBV7-8 to TRBJ1-1, with 7 bases lining up with TRBD1. V shed 6 bases and J 10 bases; nucleotides not matched to a gene: 14. Germline V gene lookup returns CDR1 SGHVS and CDR2 FQNEAQ. The CDR3 sequence is 14 residues long. Here the CDR3 DNA reads TGTGCCAGCAGTTCTTTTGTCGGGACAGTTGGAGCTTTCTTT. This gives the protein CASSSFVGTVGAFF.

The table lists this clonotype with many counts. The chain links TRBV12-3 or TRBV12-4 to TRBJ2-1; tentatively, D is TRBD1 or TRBD2 (6 bases each). Trimming stripped 3 bases from V and 7 bases from J, with 16 bases between. The CDR3 runs 15 residues. Here the CDR3 reads CASSFYRGRGNEQFF. The CDR3, as DNA: TGTGCCAGCAGTTTTTATCGGGGGCGAGGGAATGAGCAGTTCTTC.

To note about this clonotype: The junction and the germline gene differ at one end; a read error may be behind it. The CDR3 DNA reads TGCAGTGCTAGAGATCTGACAGACTCTGGGGCCAACGTCCCGACTTTC. As protein: CSARDLTDSGANVPTF. V gene TRBV20-1 combines with J gene TRBJ2-6; TRBD1 might be the D (5 bases). The length of the CDR3 is 16 residues. Germline V gene lookup returns CDR1 DFQATT and CDR2 SNEGSKA (reference sequence).

This clonotype came up many times. The chain employs TRBV28 and TRBJ2-7; no clear D gene. The CDR3 totals 13 residues. V lost 7 bases and J lost 4, with 14 bases in between. Germline V CDR1 and CDR2: MDHEN, SYDVKM. The CDR3 DNA reads as TGTGCCAGCAATACGGCAGGCCAATACGAGCAGTACTTC. Translation gives CASNTAGQYEQYF.

Of note for this clonotype: A much larger clone differs by one base, so this may be a read error. The chain has TRBV4-2 and TRBJ2-1, with 7 bases matching TRBD2. Per germline, CDR1 LGHNA and CDR2 YNFKEQ. The length of the CDR3 is 17 residues. The CDR3 sequence: CASNQDLGAGWSNEQFF. The CDR3 DNA reads as TGTGCCAGCAACCAAGATCTAGGAGCGGGATGGAGCAATGAGCAGTTCTTC.

This clonotype was counted a few times. The chain carries TRBV7-3 and TRBJ2-2; D is ambiguous. This CDR3 is built from 12 residues. Trimming removed 1 base at V and 7 bases at J, with 4 bases between. The germline V gene has CDR1 SGHTA and CDR2 FQGTGA. CDR3 coding DNA: TGTGCCAGCAGCTTAATCCACGGGGAGCTGTTTTTT. Translating it yields CASSLIHGELFF.

This clonotype showed up many times. The chain carries TRBV6-5 and TRBJ2-2, with 15 bases matching TRBD2. Losses at the gene ends were 0 bases for V and 9 bases for J; bases not matched to a gene: 8. The CDR3 has 18 residues. Germline CDR1 is MNHEY and CDR2 is SVGAGI. The CDR3 reads CASSYSGLAGGRARELFF. DNA of the CDR3: TGTGCCAGCAGTTACTCGGGACTAGCGGGAGGTCGGGCGCGGGAGCTGTTTTTT.

In its sample, this clonotype was seen many times. The chain recombines TRBV12-3 or TRBV12-4 with TRBJ1-2, with D tentatively TRBD1 (5 bases). Trimming pared 5 bases from V and 4 bases from J, leaving 17 bases between. CDR3 length: 15 residues. In DNA, the CDR3 is TGTGCCAGCAGTCTATGGCTGGGACGGCCCTATGGCTACACCTTC. It is translated as CASSLWLGRPYGYTF.

This clonotype turned up a few times. This sequence joins TRBV4-1 and TRBJ1-5, with TRBD1 matching 7 bases. V lost 1 base, J lost 4 bases, and 7 bases stayed unmatched. Germline CDR1 reads MGHRA; CDR2 reads YSYEKL. CDR3 length: 16 residues. CDR3 residues: CASSQVLGQRNQPQHF. CDR3 DNA: TGCGCCAGCAGCCAAGTTTTGGGACAGCGGAATCAGCCCCAGCATTTT.

In this sample, this clonotype turned up many times. This chain links TRBV7-9 with TRBJ2-5, with 7 positions matching TRBD1. Germline CDR1 reads SEHNR; CDR2 reads FQNEAQ (reference sequence). The CDR3 loop spans 14 amino acids. Trimming cost V 5 bases and J 5 bases; bases outside gene matches: 8. This CDR3 is CASSTRQGGETQYF. Here the CDR3 DNA reads TGTGCCAGCAGCACCCGACAGGGTGGGGAGACCCAGTACTTC.

This clonotype showed up just a few times. The junction does not match germline at one end; this may be a read error. The chain employs TRBV14 and TRBJ2-2; 10 positions agree with TRBD2. The CDR3 contains 16 residues. Germline V gene data show CDR1 as SGHDN and CDR2 as FVKESK. DNA of the CDR3: TGTGCCAGCAGCCACCTTCTAGCGGGAGATACCGGGGAGCTGTCTTTT. Translated, it gives CASSHLLAGDTGELSF.

The V and J genes are TRBV2 and TRBJ2-3; D possibly corresponds to TRBD2 (6 bases). Per germline, CDR1 SNHLY and CDR2 FYNNEI. The CDR3 length is 16 residues. Deletions cut 8 bases from V and 4 bases from J, with 22 bases between. The CDR3 sequence is CASGVRGAEKADTQYF. Here the CDR3 DNA reads TGTGCCAGCGGGGTGCGGGGCGCCGAGAAGGCAGATACGCAGTATTTT.

This clonotype was detected many times. The DNA of the CDR3 is TGCAGTGCTGGCCCTCGGGGGCGCGACACTGAAGCTTTCTTT. Protein: CSAGPRGRDTEAFF. The gene calls are TRBV20-1 and TRBJ1-1; D possibly corresponds to TRBD1 (6 bases). Between the trimmed V and J ends, which lost 5 bases and 3 bases, there was a span of 16 bases. In germline, CDR1 is DFQATT, CDR2 SNEGSKA (reference sequence). CDR3 length equals 14 residues.

This clonotype was seen at least ten times. V gene TRBV5-1 combines with J gene TRBJ2-1, with D possibly TRBD2 on 5 matching bases. CDR1 and CDR2 (germline): SGHRS, YFSETQ. The ends were cut back, 8 bases at V and 2 bases at J, with 14 bases in the middle. CDR3 length: 14 amino acids. CDR3 nucleotide sequence: TGCGCCAGTGCCAAAGCGGTCACCTACAATGAGCAGTTCTTC. It translates to CASAKAVTYNEQFF. Drawing the rest from reference TRBV5-1 and TRBJ2-1, the complete variable domain is KAGVTQTPRYLIKTRGQQVTLSCSPISGHRSVSWYQQTPGQGLQFLFEYFSETQRNKGNFPGRFSGRQFSNSRSEMNVSTLELGDSALYLCASAKAVTYNEQFFGPGTRLTVL.

Worth noting for this clonotype: This clone may be a read error of a much larger clone one base away. This chain joins TRBV28 and TRBJ2-3, with 12 nucleotides matching TRBD2. The CDR3 is 18 amino acids. Germline V lookup: CDR1 MDHEN, CDR2 SYDVKM. Trimming at V came to 2 bases and at J to 5 bases, leaving 11 bases not matched to a gene. CDR3: CASSLIPRLAGVGDTQYF. CDR3 nucleotides: TGTGCCAGCAGTTTAATCCCTAGACTAGCGGGAGTCGGAGATACGCAGTATTTT.

This clonotype was counted a few times. This chain uses TRBV6-1 with TRBJ2-7, with 9 bases lining up with TRBD2. Germline V gene data show CDR1 as MNHNS and CDR2 as SASEGT. Trimming at V came to 7 bases and at J to 6 bases, leaving 10 bases not matched to a gene. CDR3 size: 14 residues. CDR3 in DNA: TGTGCCAGCACCTTAGCGGGAGCCCCCCGCGAGCAGTACTTC. Protein sequence: CASTLAGAPREQYF.

The chain joins TRBV19 to TRBJ2-7; unclear D gene. Germline V CDR1 and CDR2: LNHDA, SQIVND (reference sequence). The CDR3 contains 13 residues. The V end lost 6 bases, the J end lost 3 bases, and 12 bases lay between the germline ends. The CDR3 bases are TGTGCCAGTAGGTCGGGTAATTTCTACGAGCAGTACTTC. The encoded protein is CASRSGNFYEQYF.

This clonotype occurred many times. The chain carries TRBV20-1 and TRBJ2-1; 7 bases match TRBD2. Looked up from germline, CDR1 is DFQATT and CDR2 is SNEGSKA (reference sequence). This CDR3 is 14 amino acids long. J lost 4 bases, V lost 5 bases, and 8 bases had no gene match. The CDR3, as DNA: TGCAGTGCTGATCGGCGGCGGGGGTACAATGAGCAGTTCTTC. It translates to CSADRRRGYNEQFF.

V and J are TRBV7-2 and TRBJ2-4; perhaps TRBD2 as D (6 bases). CDR3 length: 14 residues. CDR1 and CDR2 (germline): SGHTA, FQGNSA. Between the trimmed V and J ends, which lost 5 bases and 5 bases, there was a span of 13 bases. The CDR3 DNA reads TGTGCCAGCAGCCGCGCCGGGAGTCAAAACATTCAGTACTTC. Its protein is CASSRAGSQNIQYF.

This clonotype was seen repeatedly, ten times or more. This chain connects TRBV11-2 to TRBJ2-7; tentatively, D is TRBD1 (5 bases). This CDR3 has 12 residues. V dropped 4 bases and J dropped 7 bases, with 11 bases sitting between them. Germline values: CDR1 SGHAT, CDR2 FQNNGV. The CDR3 coding sequence is TGTGCCAGCAGCTCGGCCCCAGGGGAGCAGTACTTC. Protein sequence: CASSSAPGEQYF.